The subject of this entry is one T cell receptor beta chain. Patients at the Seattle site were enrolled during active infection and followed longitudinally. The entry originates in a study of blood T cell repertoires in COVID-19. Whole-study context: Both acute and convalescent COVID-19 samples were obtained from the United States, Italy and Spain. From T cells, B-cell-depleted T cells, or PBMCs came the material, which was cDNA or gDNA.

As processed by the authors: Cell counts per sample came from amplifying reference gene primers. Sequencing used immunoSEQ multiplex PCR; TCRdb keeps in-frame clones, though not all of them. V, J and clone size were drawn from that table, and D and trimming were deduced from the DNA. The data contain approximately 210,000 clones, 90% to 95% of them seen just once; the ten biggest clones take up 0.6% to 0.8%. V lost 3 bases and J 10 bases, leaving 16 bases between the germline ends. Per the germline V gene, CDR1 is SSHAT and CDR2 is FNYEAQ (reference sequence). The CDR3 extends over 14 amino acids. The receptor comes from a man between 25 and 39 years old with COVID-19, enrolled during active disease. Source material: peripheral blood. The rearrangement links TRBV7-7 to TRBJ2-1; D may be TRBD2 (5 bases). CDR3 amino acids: CASSLSGPRGEQFF. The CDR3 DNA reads TGTGCCAGCAGCTTGAGCGGTCCAAGAGGGGAGCAGTTCTTC.